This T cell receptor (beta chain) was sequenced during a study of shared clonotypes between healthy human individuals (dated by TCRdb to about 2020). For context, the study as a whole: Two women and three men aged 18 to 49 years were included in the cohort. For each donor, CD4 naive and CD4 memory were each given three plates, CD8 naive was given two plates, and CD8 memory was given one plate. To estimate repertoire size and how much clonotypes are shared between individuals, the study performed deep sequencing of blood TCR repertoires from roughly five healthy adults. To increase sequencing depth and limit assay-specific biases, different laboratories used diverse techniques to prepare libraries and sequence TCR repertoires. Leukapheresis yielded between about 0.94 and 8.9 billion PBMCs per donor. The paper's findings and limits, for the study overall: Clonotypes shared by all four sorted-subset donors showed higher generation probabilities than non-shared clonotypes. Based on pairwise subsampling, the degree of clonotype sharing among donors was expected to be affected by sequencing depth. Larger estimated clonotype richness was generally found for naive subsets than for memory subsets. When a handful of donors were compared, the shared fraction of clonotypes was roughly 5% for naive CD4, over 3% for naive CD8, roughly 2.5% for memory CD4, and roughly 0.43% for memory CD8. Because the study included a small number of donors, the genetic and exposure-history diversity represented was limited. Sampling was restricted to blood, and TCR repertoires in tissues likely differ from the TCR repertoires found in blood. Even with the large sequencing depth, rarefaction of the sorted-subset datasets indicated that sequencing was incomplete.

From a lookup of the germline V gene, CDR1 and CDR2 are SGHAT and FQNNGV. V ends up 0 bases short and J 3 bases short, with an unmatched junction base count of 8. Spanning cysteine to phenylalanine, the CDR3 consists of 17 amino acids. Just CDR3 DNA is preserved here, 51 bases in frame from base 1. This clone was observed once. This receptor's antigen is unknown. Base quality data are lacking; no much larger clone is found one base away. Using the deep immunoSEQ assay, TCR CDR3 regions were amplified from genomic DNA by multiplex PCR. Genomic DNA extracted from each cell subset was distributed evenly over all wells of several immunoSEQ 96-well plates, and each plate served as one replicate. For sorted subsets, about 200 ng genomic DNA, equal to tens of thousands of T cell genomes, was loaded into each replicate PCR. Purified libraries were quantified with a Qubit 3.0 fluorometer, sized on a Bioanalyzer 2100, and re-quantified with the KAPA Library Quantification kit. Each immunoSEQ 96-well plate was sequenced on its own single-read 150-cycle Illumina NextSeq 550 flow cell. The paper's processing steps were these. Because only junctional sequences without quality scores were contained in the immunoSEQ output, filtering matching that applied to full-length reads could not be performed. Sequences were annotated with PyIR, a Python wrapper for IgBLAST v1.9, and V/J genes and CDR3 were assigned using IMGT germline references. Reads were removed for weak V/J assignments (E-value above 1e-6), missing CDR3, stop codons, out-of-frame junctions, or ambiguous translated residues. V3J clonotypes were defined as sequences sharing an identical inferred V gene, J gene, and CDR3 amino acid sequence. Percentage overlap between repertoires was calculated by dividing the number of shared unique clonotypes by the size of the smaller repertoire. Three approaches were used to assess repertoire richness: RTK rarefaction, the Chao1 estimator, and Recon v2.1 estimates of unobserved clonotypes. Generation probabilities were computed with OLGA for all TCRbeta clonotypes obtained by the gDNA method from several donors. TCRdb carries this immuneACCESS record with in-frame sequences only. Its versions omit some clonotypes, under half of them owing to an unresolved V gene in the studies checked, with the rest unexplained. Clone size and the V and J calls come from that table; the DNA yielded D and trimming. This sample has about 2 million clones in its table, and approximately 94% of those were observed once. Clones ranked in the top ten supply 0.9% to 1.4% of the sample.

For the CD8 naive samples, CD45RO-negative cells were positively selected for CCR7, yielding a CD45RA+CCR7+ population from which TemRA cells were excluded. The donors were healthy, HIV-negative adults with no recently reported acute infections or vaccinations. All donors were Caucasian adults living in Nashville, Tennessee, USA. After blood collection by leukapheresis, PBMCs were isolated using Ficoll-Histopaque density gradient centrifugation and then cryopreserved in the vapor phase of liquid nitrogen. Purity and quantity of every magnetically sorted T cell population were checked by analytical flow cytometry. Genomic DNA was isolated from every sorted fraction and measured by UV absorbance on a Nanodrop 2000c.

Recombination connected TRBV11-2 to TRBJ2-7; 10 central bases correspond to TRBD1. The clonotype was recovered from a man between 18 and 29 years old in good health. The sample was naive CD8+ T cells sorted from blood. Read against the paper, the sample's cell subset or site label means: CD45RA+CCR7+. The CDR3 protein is CASSLDSGTGVYYEQYF. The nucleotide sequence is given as TGTGCCAGCAGCTTAGATTCGGGGACAGGGGTCTACTACGAGCAGTACTTC.